This T cell receptor beta chain stems from a study of yellow fever vaccine responses in identical twins. Whole-study findings and limits: After vaccination, twins' T cell response reportedly seemed partly convergent, partly personalized.

As concerns this clonotype: What it binds is not known.

V was pared by 0 bases and J by 3 bases, with 13 bases of the junction left unmatched. The CDR3 has 18 residues. In germline, CDR1 is LGHDT, CDR2 YNNKEL (reference sequence). TCRdb independently ran MiXCR on the RT-PCR reads; one entry per CDR3 protein. The sample lists around 2,500 distinct CDR3 sequences, about 80% occurring once. V gene TRBV3-1 combines with J gene TRBJ2-7; 8 positions match TRBD2. The sequencing used T cells from blood (PBMCs), unsorted or a sorted subset (not recorded which), collected before or after yellow fever vaccination (not recorded which). The receptor's source is a female donor who received the yellow fever vaccine. CDR3 region: CASSQDLPGLAGHYEQYF. The CDR3, as DNA: TGTGCCAGCAGCCAAGATCTGCCCGGCTTAGCGGGACACTACGAGCAGTACTTC.